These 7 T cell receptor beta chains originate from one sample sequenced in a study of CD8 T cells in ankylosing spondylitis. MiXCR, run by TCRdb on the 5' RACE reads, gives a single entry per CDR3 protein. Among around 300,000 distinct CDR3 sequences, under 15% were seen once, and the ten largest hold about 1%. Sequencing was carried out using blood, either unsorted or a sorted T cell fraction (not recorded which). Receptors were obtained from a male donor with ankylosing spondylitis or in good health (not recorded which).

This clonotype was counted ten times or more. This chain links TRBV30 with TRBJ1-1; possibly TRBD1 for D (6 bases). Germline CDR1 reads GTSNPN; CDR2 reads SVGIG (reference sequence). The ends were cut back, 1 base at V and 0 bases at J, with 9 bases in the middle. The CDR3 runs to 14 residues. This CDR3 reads CAWSGQAMNTEAFF. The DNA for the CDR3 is TGTGCCTGGAGTGGACAGGCGATGAACACTGAAGCTTTCTTT.

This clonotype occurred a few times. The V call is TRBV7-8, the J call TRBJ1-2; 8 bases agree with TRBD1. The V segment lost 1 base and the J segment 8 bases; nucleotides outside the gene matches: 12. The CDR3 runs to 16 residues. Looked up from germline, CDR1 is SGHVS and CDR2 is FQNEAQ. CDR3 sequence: CASSLGPQGAGGGYTF. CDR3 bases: TGTGCCAGCAGCTTAGGGCCGCAGGGGGCGGGAGGAGGCTACACCTTC.

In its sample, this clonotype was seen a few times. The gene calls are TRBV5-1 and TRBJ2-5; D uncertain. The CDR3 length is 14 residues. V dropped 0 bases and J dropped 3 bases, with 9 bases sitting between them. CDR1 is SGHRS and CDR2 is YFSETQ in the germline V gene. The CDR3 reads CASSLAGSEETQYF. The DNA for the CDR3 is TGCGCCAGCAGCTTGGCCGGCAGTGAAGAGACCCAGTACTTC. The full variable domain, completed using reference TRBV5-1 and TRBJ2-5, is KAGVTQTPRYLIKTRGQQVTLSCSPISGHRSVSWYQQTPGQGLQFLFEYFSETQRNKGNFPGRFSGRQFSNSRSEMNVSTLELGDSALYLCASSLAGSEETQYFGPGTRLLVL.

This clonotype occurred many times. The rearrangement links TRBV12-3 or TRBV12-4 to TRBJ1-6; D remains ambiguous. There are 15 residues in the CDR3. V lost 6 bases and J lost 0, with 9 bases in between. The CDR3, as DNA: TGTGCCAGCAGACTGGATAACTCCTATAATTCACCCCTCCACTTT. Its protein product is CASRLDNSYNSPLHF.

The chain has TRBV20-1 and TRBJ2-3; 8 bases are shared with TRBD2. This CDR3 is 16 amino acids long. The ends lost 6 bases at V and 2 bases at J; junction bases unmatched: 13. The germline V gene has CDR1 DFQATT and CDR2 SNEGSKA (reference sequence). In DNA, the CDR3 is TGCAGTGCAACATCCCGTACTAGCGGCCCCACAGATACGCAGTATTTT. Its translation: CSATSRTSGPTDTQYF.

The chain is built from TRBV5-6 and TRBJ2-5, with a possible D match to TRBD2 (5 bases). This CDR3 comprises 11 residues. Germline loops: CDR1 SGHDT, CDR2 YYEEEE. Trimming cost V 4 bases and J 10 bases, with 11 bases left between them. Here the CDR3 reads CASSLTRDQYF. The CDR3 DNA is TGTGCCAGCAGCCTAACGAGGGACCAGTACTTC. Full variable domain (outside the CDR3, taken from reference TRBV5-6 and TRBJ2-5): DAGVTQSPTHLIKTRGQQVTLRCSPKSGHDTVSWYQQALGQGPQFIFQYYEEEERQRGNFPDRFSGHQFPNYSSELNVNALLLGDSALYLCASSLTRDQYFGPGTRLLVL.

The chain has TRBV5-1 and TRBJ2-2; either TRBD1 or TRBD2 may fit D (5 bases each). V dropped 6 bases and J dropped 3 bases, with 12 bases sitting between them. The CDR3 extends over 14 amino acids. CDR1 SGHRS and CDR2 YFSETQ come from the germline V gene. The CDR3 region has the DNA TGCGCCAGCAAAGAGGGGCTGTACACCGGGGAGCTGTTTTTT. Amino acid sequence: CASKEGLYTGELFF.